This TCR beta chain was obtained from a study of long-term antiretroviral therapy in people with HIV. Study-level points and caveats: Diversity went up after ART and still fell short of transplant donor controls. When set beside controls, HIV repertoires had CDR3 length ranges that were narrower.

At survey level, the immunoSEQ assay was run in its v3.0 version. The protocol was immunoSEQ multiplex PCR, while the TCRdb copy is restricted to in-frame clones and leaves out a portion. The table includes fewer than 30,000 clones, about 82% detected once. Turning to this clone: Its matching antigen is unknown.

Donors each had at least one pre-ART PBMC sample and at least two post-ART ones. Treatment locations for all participants with HIV were in the United States. This TCR was recovered from a man aged 35 to 55 with HIV. Sequencing used unsorted PBMCs, obtained 3 years after starting antiretroviral therapy.

The CDR3 DNA reads TGCAGCGTCGTCGGGGGGCTCTCGGAGACCCAGTACTTC. Amino acid sequence: CSVVGGLSETQYF. The J gene is TRBJ2-5, the V gene TRBV29-1, with a tentative D call TRBD2 (7 bases). V was cut by 6 bases and J by 5 bases, with 16 bases left in between. The V gene's germline CDR1 is SQVTM and CDR2 ANQGSEA. The CDR3 is 13 amino acids.